The 11 T cell receptor beta chains given below trace back to one sample, sequenced in a study of T cell responses to AZD1222 COVID-19 vaccine (dated by TCRdb to about 2021). Library prep was done by the immunoSEQ multiplex PCR assay. TCRdb retrieved this table from immuneACCESS and kept in-frame rearrangements only. Not all clones are present; in checked studies, unresolved V genes account for under half, and no reason is known for the remainder. This sample has 75,000 to 95,000 clones in its table, and 89% of those were observed once. The ten largest clones capture approximately 2.8% of the sample. The time point label on this specimen signifies: baseline before first vaccination. The sample's treatment or condition label, in plain terms: meningococcal conjugate vaccine given as trial control. The sequences come from peripheral blood, collected on day 0 of MenACWY control vaccination. The source is an adult in good health.

This chain uses TRBV19 with TRBJ2-7, with 7 bases fitting TRBD1. The CDR3 is 14 residues long. The germline V gene has CDR1 LNHDA and CDR2 SQIVND (reference sequence). V trimming: 3 bases; J trimming: 5 bases; junction bases outside the gene matches: 7. The CDR3 region is CASSMVQGSHEQYF. DNA for the CDR3: TGTGCCAGTAGTATGGTACAGGGGAGCCACGAGCAGTACTTC.

The chain couples TRBV4-2 to TRBJ2-1, with a possible D match to TRBD1 (5 bases). The germline V gene encodes CDR1 LGHNA and CDR2 YNFKEQ. The CDR3 extends over 15 amino acids. V lost 0 bases and J lost 5, with 11 bases in between. CDR3 sequence reads: CASSQDFGQHNEQFF. In DNA, the CDR3 is TGTGCCAGCAGCCAAGATTTTGGACAACACAATGAGCAGTTCTTC.

The genes are TRBV6-5 and TRBJ1-6, with D unresolved. V shed 2 bases and J shed 7 bases, with 9 bases lying between them. CDR1 is MNHEY, CDR2 SVGAGI, per germline. The CDR3 extends over 14 amino acids. The CDR3, as DNA: TGTGCCAGCAGTTACGGTTCTGAAAATTCACCCCTCCACTTT. Encoded protein: CASSYGSENSPLHF.

The J gene is TRBJ1-1, the V gene TRBV5-1; D perhaps matches TRBD1 (6 bases). The CDR3 runs to 14 residues. Germline V gene sequence: CDR1 SGHRS, CDR2 YFSETQ. Trimming stripped 1 base from V and 1 base from J, with 8 bases between. The CDR3 loop reads CASSLRQANTEAFF. The DNA for the CDR3 is TGCGCCAGCAGCTTGCGACAGGCGAACACTGAAGCTTTCTTT.

V and J are TRBV9 and TRBJ2-2; no clear D. Between the trimmed V and J ends, which lost 4 bases and 1 base, there was a span of 8 bases. The CDR3 runs 14 residues. Germline CDR1 and CDR2: SGDLS and YYNGEE. This CDR3 is CASSSTVNTGELFF. DNA for the CDR3: TGTGCCAGCAGCTCAACAGTGAACACCGGGGAGCTGTTTTTT.

The V call is TRBV20-1, the J call TRBJ1-1; D is undetermined. The CDR3 consists of 11 residues. The germline V and J ends were trimmed by 0 bases and 11 bases, with 10 bases remaining between them. Germline V gene sequence: CDR1 DFQATT, CDR2 SNEGSKA (reference sequence). The CDR3 sequence is CSARDPPRAFF. The CDR3 DNA sequence: TGCAGTGCTAGAGATCCCCCTCGGGCTTTCTTT.

This clone appeared a single time. This chain connects TRBV6-2 or TRBV6-3 to TRBJ2-7, with D possibly being TRBD2 (5 bases). The germline CDR1 and CDR2 sequences are MNHEY and SVGEGT. This CDR3 region has 11 residues. The V end was cut by 0 bases, the J end by 13 bases, with 10 bases between. Here the CDR3 reads CASSYSGRDYF. In DNA form, the CDR3 reads TGTGCCAGCAGTTACTCAGGCCGGGATTACTTC.

This chain links TRBV28 with TRBJ1-5; no definite D call. Trimming removed 1 base at V and 4 bases at J, with 2 bases between. The CDR3 is 12 amino acids. Germline V CDR1 and CDR2: MDHEN, SYDVKM. CDR3 sequence (DNA): TGTGCCAGCAGTTTATTTAATCAGCCCCAGCATTTT. Translated, it gives CASSLFNQPQHF.

The genes are TRBV9 and TRBJ2-2; D might be TRBD2 (6 bases). CDR3 length: 15 residues. Germline V gene lookup returns CDR1 SGDLS and CDR2 YYNGEE. Trimming stripped 0 bases from V and 4 bases from J, with 10 bases between. CDR3 region: CASSVVARGTGELFF. The CDR3 nucleotides read TGTGCCAGCAGCGTAGTTGCGCGGGGCACCGGGGAGCTGTTTTTT.

The chain employs TRBV7-3 and TRBJ1-5, with D perhaps TRBD1 (5 bases). The germline V gene has CDR1 SGHTA and CDR2 FQGTGA. V was trimmed by 0 bases and J by 2 bases, leaving 8 bases between them. CDR3 length: 15 residues. CDR3 nucleotides: TGTGCCAGCAGCTTAACTGGGGGGGGCAATCAGCCCCAGCATTTT. It codes for CASSLTGGGNQPQHF.

This clone was counted a single time. V gene TRBV11-2 combines with J gene TRBJ1-4; 12 bases map to TRBD1. This CDR3 is built from 17 residues. Germline V lookup: CDR1 SGHAT, CDR2 FQNNGV. V lost 5 bases to trimming and J lost 3 bases; unmatched junction nucleotides: 7. The CDR3 DNA sequence: TGTGCCAGCAGCCCCCGGGACAGGGGGCGATCTAATGAAAAACTGTTTTTT. Protein: CASSPRDRGRSNEKLFF.